One T cell receptor beta chain is described in this entry. What it recognizes is unknown. Per the germline V gene, CDR1 is MNHEY and CDR2 is SVGAGI. This CDR3 has 13 amino acids. Trimming left V 6 bases short and J 8 bases short, with 16 bases between. The donors were in the 120-subject validation cohort; that cohort was separate from the roughly 700-subject first cohort. These data originate in a study of cytomegalovirus exposure and HLA in healthy donors. Study overall: The platform used for the 120 or so validation repertoires matched that of the 500 to 850 first-cohort repertoires, a later analysis reported.

Profiled with immunoSEQ multiplex PCR; TCRdb holds only in-frame clones, not every one. Of some 68,000 clones listed, approximately 97% are singletons. General study points: Diagnosis of cytomegalovirus status made by the classifier reportedly showed high specificity and sensitivity.

The sample was PBMCs. This chain uses TRBV6-5 with TRBJ2-5; a weak D match, TRBD1 (5 bases). This clonotype originated in a man aged 18-30 years in good health and CMV-seronegative. CDR3 sequence (DNA): TGTGCCAGCAGCCCGACGCAAACAGGAACCCAGTACTTC. This translates into CASSPTQTGTQYF.